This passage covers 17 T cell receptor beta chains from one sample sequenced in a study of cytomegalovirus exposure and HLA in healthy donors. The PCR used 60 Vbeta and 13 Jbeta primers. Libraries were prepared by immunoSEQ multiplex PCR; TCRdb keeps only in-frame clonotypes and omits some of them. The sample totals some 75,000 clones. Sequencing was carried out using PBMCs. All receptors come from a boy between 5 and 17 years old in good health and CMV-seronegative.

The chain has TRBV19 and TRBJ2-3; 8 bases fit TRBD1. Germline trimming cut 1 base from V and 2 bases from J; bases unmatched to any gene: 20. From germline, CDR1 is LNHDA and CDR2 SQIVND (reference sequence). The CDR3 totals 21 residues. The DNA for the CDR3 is TGTGCCAGTAGTATAGGTCGGGGCAGGGGGCGAATTGATTTCCCCACAGATACGCAGTATTTT. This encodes CASSIGRGRGRIDFPTDTQYF.

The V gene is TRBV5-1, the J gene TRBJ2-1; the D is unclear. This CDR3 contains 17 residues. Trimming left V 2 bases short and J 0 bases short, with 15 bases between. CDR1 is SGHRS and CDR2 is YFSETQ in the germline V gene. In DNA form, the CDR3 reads TGCGCCAGCAGCTTTCTGTCCCCCCTGAGCTCCTACAATGAGCAGTTCTTC. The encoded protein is CASSFLSPLSSYNEQFF.

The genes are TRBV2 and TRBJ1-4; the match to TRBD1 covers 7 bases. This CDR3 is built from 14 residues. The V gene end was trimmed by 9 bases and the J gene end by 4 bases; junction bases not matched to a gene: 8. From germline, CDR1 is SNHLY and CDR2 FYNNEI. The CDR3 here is CASMDRTNNEKLFF. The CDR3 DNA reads TGTGCCAGTATGGACAGGACGAATAATGAAAAACTGTTTTTT.

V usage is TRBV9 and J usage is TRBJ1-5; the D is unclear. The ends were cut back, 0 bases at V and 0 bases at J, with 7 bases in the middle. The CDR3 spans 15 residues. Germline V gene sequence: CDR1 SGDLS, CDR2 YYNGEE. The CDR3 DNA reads TGTGCCAGCAGCGTAGGAGGAATTAGCAATCAGCCCCAGCATTTT. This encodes CASSVGGISNQPQHF.

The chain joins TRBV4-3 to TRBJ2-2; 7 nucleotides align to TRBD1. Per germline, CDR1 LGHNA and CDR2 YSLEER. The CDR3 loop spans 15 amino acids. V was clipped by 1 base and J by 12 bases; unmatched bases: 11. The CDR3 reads CASSQVGDRERKLFF. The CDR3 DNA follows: TGCGCCAGCAGCCAAGTGGGAGACAGGGAGAGGAAGCTGTTTTTT.

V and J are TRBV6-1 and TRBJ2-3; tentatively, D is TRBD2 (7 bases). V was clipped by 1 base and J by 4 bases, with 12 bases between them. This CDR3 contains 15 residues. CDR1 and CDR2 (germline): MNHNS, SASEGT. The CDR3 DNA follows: TGTGCCAGCAGTGAAGGGGTAGGGGGGGCAGATACGCAGTATTTT. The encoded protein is CASSEGVGGADTQYF.

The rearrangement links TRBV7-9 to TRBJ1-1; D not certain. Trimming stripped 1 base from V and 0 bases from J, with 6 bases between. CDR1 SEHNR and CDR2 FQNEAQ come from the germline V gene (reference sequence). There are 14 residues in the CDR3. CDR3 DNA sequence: TGTGCCAGCAGCTTAGAGAGCATGAACACTGAAGCTTTCTTT. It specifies CASSLESMNTEAFF.

CDR3 sequence (DNA): TGTGCCACCAGCAGAGGGCCAGGGATTGGAAACACCATATATTTT. The encoded protein is CATSRGPGIGNTIYF. The chain couples TRBV15 to TRBJ1-3, with D possibly TRBD1 on 5 matching bases. Germline V CDR1 and CDR2: LNHNV, YYDKDF (reference sequence). The germline V and J ends were trimmed by 1 base and 3 bases, with 10 bases remaining between them. This CDR3 comprises 15 residues.

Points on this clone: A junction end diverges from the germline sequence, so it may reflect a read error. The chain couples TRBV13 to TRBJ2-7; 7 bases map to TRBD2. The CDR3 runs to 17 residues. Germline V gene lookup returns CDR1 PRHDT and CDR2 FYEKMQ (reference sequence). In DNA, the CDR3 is TGTGCCAGCAGCGTAGGGGTTATGAGACAAGTTCGGGAGGAACAGTACTTC. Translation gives CASSVGVMRQVREEQYF.

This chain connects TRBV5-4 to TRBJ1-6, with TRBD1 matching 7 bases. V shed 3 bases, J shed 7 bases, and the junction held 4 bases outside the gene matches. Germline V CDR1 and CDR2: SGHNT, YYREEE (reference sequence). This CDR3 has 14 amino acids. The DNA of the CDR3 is TGTGCCAGCAGCTCGACAGGGATGAATTCACCCCTCCACTTT. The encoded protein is CASSSTGMNSPLHF.

The CDR3 bases are TGTGCCAGCAGCTCCTTGACTTATTTTTATGGCTACACCTTC. Its translation: CASSSLTYFYGYTF. The chain employs TRBV5-6 and TRBJ1-2; D gene unclear. The CDR3 spans 14 residues. Germline CDR1 is SGHDT and CDR2 is YYEEEE. With 3 bases removed from V and 5 bases from J, the gap between germline ends came to 14 bases.

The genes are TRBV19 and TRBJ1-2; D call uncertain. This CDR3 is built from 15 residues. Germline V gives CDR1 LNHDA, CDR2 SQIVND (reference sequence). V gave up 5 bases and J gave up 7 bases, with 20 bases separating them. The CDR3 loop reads CASSRQTSEETGYTF. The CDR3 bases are TGTGCCAGTAGTCGTCAAACCTCCGAGGAGACTGGCTACACCTTC.

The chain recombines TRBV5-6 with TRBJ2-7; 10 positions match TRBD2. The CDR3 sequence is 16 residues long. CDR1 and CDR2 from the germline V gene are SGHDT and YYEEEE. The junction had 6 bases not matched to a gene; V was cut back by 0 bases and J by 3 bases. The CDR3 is CASSLERTSGIYEQYF. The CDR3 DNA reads TGTGCCAGCAGCTTGGAACGGACTAGCGGAATCTACGAGCAGTACTTC.

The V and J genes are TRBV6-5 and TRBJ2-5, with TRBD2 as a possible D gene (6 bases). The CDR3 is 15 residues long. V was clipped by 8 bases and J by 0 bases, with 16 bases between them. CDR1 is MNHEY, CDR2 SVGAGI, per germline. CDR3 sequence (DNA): TGTGCCAGCGCCCATGACCGGGACTACCAAGAGACCCAGTACTTC. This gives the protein CASAHDRDYQETQYF.

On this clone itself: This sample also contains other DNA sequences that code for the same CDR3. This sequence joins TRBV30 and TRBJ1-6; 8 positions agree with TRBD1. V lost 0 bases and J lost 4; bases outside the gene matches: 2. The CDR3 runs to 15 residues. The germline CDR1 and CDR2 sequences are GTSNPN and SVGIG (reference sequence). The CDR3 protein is CAWSVQGGYNSPLHF. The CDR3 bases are TGTGCCTGGAGTGTACAGGGGGGTTATAATTCACCCCTCCACTTT.

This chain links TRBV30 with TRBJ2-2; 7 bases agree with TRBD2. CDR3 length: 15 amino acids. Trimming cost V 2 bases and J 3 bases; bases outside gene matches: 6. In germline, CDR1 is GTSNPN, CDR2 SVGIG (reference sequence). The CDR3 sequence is CAWSFSGTDTGELFF. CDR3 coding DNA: TGTGCCTGGAGTTTCAGCGGGACTGACACCGGGGAGCTGTTTTTT.

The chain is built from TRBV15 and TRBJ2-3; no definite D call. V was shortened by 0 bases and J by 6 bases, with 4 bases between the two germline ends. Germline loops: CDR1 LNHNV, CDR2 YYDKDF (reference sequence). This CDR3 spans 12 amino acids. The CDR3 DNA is TGTGCCACCAGCAGAGATCAGGATACGCAGTATTTT. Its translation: CATSRDQDTQYF.